A single sample is the source of the 8 T cell receptor beta chains below, sequenced in a study of shared clonotypes between healthy human individuals. Libraries were prepared by immunoSEQ multiplex PCR; TCRdb keeps only in-frame clonotypes and omits some of them. Found here are 1.4 million to 1.5 million clones, 95% to 97% of them singletons; the top ten hold about 1%. Sample: naive CD4+ T cells sorted from blood. Indicated subset: CD45RA+ positively selected. The receptors here all came from a man aged 25-45 years in good health.

The gene calls are TRBV15 and TRBJ2-7, with 10 nucleotides matching TRBD2. The germline V gene encodes CDR1 LNHNV and CDR2 YYDKDF (reference sequence). V lost 5 bases, J lost 3 bases, and 10 bases stayed unmatched. The CDR3 has 16 amino acids. CDR3 region: CATSSRGASGSYEQYF. The CDR3 nucleotides are TGTGCCACCAGCTCGAGAGGGGCTAGCGGGAGCTACGAGCAGTACTTC. The whole variable domain, filled in from reference TRBV15 and TRBJ2-7, reads DAMVIQNPRYQVTQFGKPVTLSCSQTLNHNVMYWYQQKSSQAPKLLFHYYDKDFNNEADTPDNFQSRRPNTSFCFLDIRSPGLGDTAMYLCATSSRGASGSYEQYFGPGTRLTVT.

The rearrangement joins TRBV2 to TRBJ2-7; 9 bases are shared with TRBD2. Germline V gives CDR1 SNHLY, CDR2 FYNNEI. The junction had 8 bases not matched to a gene; V was cut back by 8 bases and J by 3 bases. The CDR3 runs to 14 residues. Written as DNA, the CDR3 is TGTGCCAGCCTAGCGGGACTAGCAGGCTACGAGCAGTACTTC. This gives the protein CASLAGLAGYEQYF.

The chain is built from TRBV19 and TRBJ1-4; possibly TRBD1 for D (5 bases). The CDR3 runs 11 residues. V was trimmed by 9 bases and J by 8 bases, leaving 10 bases between them. CDR1 LNHDA and CDR2 SQIVND come from the germline V gene (reference sequence). The CDR3 here is CASTGREKLFF. The CDR3, as DNA: TGTGCCAGCACAGGACGGGAAAAACTGTTTTTT.

This clone appeared a single time. The V gene is TRBV29-1, the J gene TRBJ2-5; D is uncertain. Trimming stripped 4 bases from V and 5 bases from J, with 17 bases between. Germline V gene lookup returns CDR1 SQVTM and CDR2 ANQGSEA. The length of the CDR3 is 14 residues. CDR3 region: CSVGSAGRRETQYF. The CDR3 DNA reads as TGCAGCGTTGGGTCAGCAGGAAGACGGGAGACCCAGTACTTC.

V is TRBV5-6 and J is TRBJ2-7; maybe TRBD2 (6 bases). The V end was cut by 1 base, the J end by 1 base, with 18 bases between. The CDR3 contains 17 residues. Per the germline V gene, CDR1 is SGHDT and CDR2 is YYEEEE. CDR3 in amino acids: CASSLSLGLATSYEQYF. CDR3 DNA: TGTGCCAGCAGCTTGTCGTTAGGTCTAGCGACTTCCTACGAGCAGTACTTC.

The rearrangement joins TRBV14 to TRBJ2-2, with TRBD1 identical over 9 bases. The CDR3 totals 16 residues. The V and J ends lost 2 bases and 3 bases, in that order; junction bases with no gene match: 4. Germline V gene sequence: CDR1 SGHDN, CDR2 FVKESK. The CDR3 DNA reads as TGTGCCAGCAGCCAAACAGGGGGCGCGGACACCGGGGAGCTGTTTTTT. It specifies CASSQTGGADTGELFF.

The chain joins TRBV6-1 to TRBJ2-3, with 8 bases lining up with TRBD2. This CDR3 region has 15 residues. Germline V CDR1 and CDR2: MNHNS, SASEGT. V was pared by 4 bases and J by 1 base, with 4 bases of the junction left unmatched. The CDR3 DNA reads TGTGCCAGCAGTGTCCTAGCGGGCGGCACAGATACGCAGTATTTT. It encodes CASSVLAGGTDTQYF.

The gene calls are TRBV4-1 and TRBJ2-2, with 9 bases lining up with TRBD2. The CDR3 runs to 14 residues. Trimming cost V 4 bases and J 7 bases; bases outside gene matches: 4. From germline, CDR1 is MGHRA and CDR2 YSYEKL. The DNA for the CDR3 is TGCGCCAGCAGCCGTTTAGCGGGAGACGGGGAGCTGTTTTTT. Translating gives CASSRLAGDGELFF.